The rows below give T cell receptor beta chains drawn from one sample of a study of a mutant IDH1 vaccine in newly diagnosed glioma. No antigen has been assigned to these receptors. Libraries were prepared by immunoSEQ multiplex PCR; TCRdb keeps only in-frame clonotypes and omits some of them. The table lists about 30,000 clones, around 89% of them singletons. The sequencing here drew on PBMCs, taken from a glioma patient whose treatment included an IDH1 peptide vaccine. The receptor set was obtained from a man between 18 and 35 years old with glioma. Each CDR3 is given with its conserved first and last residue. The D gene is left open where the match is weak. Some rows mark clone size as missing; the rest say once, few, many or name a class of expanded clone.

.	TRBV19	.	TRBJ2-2	CASSSRADTGELFF	TGTGCCAGTAGTAGCAGGGCTGACACCGGGGAGCTGTTTTTT
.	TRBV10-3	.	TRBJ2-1	CAISQLAGGGNEQFF	TGTGCCATCAGCCAACTAGCTGGGGGCGGGAATGAGCAGTTCTTC
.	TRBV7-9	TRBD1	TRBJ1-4	CASSSRQGVGEKLFF	TGTGCCAGCAGCTCGAGACAGGGGGTAGGAGAAAAACTGTTTTTT
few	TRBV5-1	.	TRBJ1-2	CASSRTDNYGYTF	TGCGCCAGCAGCAGGACGGATAACTATGGCTACACCTTC
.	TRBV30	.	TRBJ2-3	CAWSVKVLNTQYF	TGTGCCTGGAGTGTAAAGGTATTAAATACGCAGTATTTT
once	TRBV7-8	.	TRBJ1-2	CASSERGTTGGRGVDGYTF	TGTGCCAGCAGCGAAAGGGGGACGACGGGTGGGCGGGGGGTCGATGGCTACACCTTC
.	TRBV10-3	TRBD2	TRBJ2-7	CAISGGLAGSYEQYF	TGTGCCATCAGTGGGGGACTAGCGGGATCCTACGAGCAGTACTTC
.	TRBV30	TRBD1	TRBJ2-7	CAWSSGTGWHEQYF	TGTGCCTGGAGTTCGGGGACAGGGTGGCACGAGCAGTACTTC
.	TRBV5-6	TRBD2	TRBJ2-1	CASSETSGGYNEQFF	TGTGCCAGCAGCGAGACTAGCGGGGGTTACAATGAGCAGTTCTTC
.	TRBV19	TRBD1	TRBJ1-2	CASRAGGGGGYTF	TGTGCCAGTAGGGCAGGGGGAGGTGGCGGCTACACCTTC
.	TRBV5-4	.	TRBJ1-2	CASSPVDRGYGYTF	TGTGCCAGCAGCCCCGTGGACAGAGGATATGGCTACACCTTC
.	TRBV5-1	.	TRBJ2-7	CASSGSGQNYEQYF	TGCGCCAGCAGCGGCTCGGGACAAAACTACGAGCAGTACTTC
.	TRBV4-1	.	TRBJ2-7	CASSHPQGYYEQYF	TGCGCCAGCAGCCACCCACAGGGTTACTACGAGCAGTACTTC
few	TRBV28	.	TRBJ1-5	CASKRGRGPGGNQPQHF	TGTGCCAGCAAACGCGGGCGGGGACCGGGCGGCAATCAGCCCCAGCATTTT
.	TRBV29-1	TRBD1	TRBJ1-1	CSVMGQGSEAFF	TGCAGCGTAATGGGACAGGGGAGTGAAGCTTTCTTT
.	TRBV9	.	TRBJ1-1	CASSVGLLDTEAFF	TGTGCCAGCAGCGTAGGTCTGTTGGACACTGAAGCTTTCTTT
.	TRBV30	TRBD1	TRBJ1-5	CAWSGTGRGPQHF	TGTGCCTGGAGTGGGACAGGGCGGGGGCCCCAGCATTTT
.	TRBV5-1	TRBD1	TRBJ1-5	CASSTGQRPYSNQPQHF	TGCGCCAGCAGCACGGGACAGAGACCCTATAGCAATCAGCCCCAGCATTTT
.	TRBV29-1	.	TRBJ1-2	CSFWGAGYGYTF	TGCAGCTTCTGGGGGGCCGGGTATGGCTACACCTTC
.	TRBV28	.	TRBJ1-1	CASSLSPTEAFF	TGTGCCAGCAGTTTATCCCCCACTGAAGCTTTCTTT
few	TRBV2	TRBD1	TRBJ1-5	CASTQGAGNQPQHF	TGTGCCAGCACCCAGGGGGCTGGCAATCAGCCCCAGCATTTT
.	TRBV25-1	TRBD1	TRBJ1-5	CASSDRQGDQPQHF	TGTGCCAGCAGTGACAGACAGGGGGACCAGCCCCAGCATTTT
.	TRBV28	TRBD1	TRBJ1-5	CASIPGGGLRYQPQHF	TGTGCCAGCATCCCAGGGGGCGGACTACGGTATCAGCCCCAGCATTTT
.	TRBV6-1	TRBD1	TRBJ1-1	CAYQGTENTEAFF	TGTGCATACCAAGGGACAGAGAACACTGAAGCTTTCTTT
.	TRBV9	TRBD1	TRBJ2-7	CASSVGQGGTYEQYF	TGTGCCAGCAGCGTCGGACAGGGGGGGACCTACGAGCAGTACTTC
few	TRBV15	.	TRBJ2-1	CATSRDPSSEQFF	TGTGCCACCAGCAGAGATCCCAGCAGTGAGCAGTTCTTC